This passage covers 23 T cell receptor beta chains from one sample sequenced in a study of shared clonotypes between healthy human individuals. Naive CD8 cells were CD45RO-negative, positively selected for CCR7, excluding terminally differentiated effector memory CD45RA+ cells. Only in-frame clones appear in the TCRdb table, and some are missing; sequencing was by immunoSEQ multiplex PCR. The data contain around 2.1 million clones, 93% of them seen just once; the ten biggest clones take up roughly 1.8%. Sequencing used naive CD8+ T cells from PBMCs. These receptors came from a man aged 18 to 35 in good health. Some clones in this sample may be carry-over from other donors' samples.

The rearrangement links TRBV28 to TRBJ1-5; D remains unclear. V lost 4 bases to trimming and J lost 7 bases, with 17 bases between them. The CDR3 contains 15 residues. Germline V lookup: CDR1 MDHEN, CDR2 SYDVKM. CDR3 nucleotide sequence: TGTGCCAGCAGTTCGGGTCCCTTTAAGGAGCAGCCCCAGCATTTT. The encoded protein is CASSSGPFKEQPQHF. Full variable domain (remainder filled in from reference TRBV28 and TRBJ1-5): DVKVTQSSRYLVKRTGEKVFLECVQDMDHENMFWYRQDPGLGLRLIYFSYDVKMKEKGDIPEGYSVSREKKERFSLILESASTNQTSMYLCASSSGPFKEQPQHFGDGTRLSIL.

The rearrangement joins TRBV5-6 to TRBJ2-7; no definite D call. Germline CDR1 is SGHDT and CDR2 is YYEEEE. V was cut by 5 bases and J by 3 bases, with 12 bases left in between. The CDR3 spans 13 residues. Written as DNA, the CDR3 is TGTGCCAGCAGAACGAAAACAGACTACGAGCAGTACTTC. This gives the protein CASRTKTDYEQYF. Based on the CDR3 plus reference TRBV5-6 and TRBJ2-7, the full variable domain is DAGVTQSPTHLIKTRGQQVTLRCSPKSGHDTVSWYQQALGQGPQFIFQYYEEEERQRGNFPDRFSGHQFPNYSSELNVNALLLGDSALYLCASRTKTDYEQYFGPGTRLTVT.

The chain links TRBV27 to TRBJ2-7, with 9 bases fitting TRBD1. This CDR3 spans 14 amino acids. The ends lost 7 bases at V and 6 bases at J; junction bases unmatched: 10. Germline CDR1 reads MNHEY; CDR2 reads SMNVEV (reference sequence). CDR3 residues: CASTSTGGAGEQYF. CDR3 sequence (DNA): TGTGCCAGCACGTCGACAGGGGGGGCGGGCGAGCAGTACTTC.

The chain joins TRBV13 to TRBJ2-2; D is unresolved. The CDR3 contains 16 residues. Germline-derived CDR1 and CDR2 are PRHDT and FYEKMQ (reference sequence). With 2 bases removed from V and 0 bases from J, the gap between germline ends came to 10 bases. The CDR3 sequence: CASSLLGHANTGELFF. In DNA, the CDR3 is TGTGCCAGCAGCTTACTGGGTCACGCGAACACCGGGGAGCTGTTTTTT.

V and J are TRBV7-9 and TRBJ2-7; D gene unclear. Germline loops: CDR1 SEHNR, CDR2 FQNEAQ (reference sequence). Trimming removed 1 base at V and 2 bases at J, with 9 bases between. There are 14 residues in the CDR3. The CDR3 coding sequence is TGTGCCAGCAGCTTAGTGGACGGAGCCTACGAGCAGTACTTC. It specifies CASSLVDGAYEQYF.

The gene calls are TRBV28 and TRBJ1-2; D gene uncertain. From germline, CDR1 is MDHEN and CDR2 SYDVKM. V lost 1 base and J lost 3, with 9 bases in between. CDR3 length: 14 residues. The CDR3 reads CASSLFPQDYGYTF. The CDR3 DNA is TGTGCCAGCAGTTTATTCCCGCAGGACTATGGCTACACCTTC.

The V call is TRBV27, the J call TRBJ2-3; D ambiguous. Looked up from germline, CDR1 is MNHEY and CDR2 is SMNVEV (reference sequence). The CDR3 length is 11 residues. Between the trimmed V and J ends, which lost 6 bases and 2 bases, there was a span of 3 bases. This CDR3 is CASRFTDTQYF. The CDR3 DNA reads TGTGCCAGCAGGTTCACAGATACGCAGTATTTT.

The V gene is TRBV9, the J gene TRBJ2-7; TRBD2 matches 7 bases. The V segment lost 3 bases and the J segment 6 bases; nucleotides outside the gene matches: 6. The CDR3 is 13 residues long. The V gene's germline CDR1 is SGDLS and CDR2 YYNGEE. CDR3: CASSAVREGEQYF. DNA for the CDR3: TGTGCCAGCAGCGCCGTCAGGGAGGGCGAGCAGTACTTC. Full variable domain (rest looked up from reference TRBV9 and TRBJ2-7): DSGVTQTPKHLITATGQRVTLRCSPRSGDLSVYWYQQSLDQGLQFLIQYYNGEERAKGNILERFSAQQFPDLHSELNLSSLELGDSALYFCASSAVREGEQYFGPGTRLTVT.

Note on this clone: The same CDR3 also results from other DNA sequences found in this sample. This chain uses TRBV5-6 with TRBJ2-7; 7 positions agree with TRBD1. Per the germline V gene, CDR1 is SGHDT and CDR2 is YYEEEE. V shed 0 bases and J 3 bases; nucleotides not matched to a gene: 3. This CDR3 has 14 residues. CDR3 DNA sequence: TGTGCCAGCAGCTTGGGACAGGGAATCTACGAGCAGTACTTC. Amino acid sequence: CASSLGQGIYEQYF. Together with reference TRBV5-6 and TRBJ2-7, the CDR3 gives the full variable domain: DAGVTQSPTHLIKTRGQQVTLRCSPKSGHDTVSWYQQALGQGPQFIFQYYEEEERQRGNFPDRFSGHQFPNYSSELNVNALLLGDSALYLCASSLGQGIYEQYFGPGTRLTVT.

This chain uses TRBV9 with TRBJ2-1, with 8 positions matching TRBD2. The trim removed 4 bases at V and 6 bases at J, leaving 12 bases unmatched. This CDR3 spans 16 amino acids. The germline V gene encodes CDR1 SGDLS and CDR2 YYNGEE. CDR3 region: CASSPKSAGGVNEQFF. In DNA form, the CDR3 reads TGTGCCAGCAGCCCTAAGTCGGCGGGAGGAGTCAATGAGCAGTTCTTC.

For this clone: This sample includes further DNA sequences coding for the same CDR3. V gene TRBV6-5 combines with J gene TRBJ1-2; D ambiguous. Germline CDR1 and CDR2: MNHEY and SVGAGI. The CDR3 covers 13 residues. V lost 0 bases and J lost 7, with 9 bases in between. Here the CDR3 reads CASSYSTWSGYTF. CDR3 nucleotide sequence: TGTGCCAGCAGTTACTCGACGTGGTCTGGCTACACCTTC.

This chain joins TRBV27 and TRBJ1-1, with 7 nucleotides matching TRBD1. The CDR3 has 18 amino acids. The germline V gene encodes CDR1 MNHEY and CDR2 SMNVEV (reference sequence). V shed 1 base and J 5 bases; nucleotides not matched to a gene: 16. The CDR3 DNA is TGTGCCAGCAGTTTATTTAGTCCGAGGGGGCAGCTCGCTACTGAAGCTTTCTTT. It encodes CASSLFSPRGQLATEAFF.

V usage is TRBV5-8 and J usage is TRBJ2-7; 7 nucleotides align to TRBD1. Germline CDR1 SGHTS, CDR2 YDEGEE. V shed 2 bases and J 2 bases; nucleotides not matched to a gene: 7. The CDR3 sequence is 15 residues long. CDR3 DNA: TGTGCCAGCAGCTTCGACAGGGTCCTTGCCTACGAGCAGTACTTC. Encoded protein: CASSFDRVLAYEQYF.

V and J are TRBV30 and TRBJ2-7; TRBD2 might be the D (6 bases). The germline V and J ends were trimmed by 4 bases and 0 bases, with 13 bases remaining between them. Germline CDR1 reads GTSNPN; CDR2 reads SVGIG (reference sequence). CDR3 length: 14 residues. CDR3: CAWKYGSLSYEQYF. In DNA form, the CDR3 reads TGTGCCTGGAAATACGGGAGCCTCTCCTACGAGCAGTACTTC.

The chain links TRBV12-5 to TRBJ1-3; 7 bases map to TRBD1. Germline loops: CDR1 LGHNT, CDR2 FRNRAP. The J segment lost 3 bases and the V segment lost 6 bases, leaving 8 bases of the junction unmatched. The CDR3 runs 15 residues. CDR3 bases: TGTGCTAGTGGACAAGACAGGGAGGATGGAAACACCATATATTTT. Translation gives CASGQDREDGNTIYF.

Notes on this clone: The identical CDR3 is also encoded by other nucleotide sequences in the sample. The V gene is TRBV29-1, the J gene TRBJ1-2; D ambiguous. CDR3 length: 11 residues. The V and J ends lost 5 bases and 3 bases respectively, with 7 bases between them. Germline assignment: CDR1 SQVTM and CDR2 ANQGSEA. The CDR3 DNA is TGCAGCGTTCGGGAGGACTATGGCTACACCTTC. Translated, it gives CSVREDYGYTF.

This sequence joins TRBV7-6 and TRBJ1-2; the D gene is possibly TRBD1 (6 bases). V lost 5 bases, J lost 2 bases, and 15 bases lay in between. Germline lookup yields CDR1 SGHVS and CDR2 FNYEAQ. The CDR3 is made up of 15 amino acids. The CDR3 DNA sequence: TGTGCCAGCAGCCCCGTGGTGGGGGCAAACTATGGCTACACCTTC. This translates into CASSPVVGANYGYTF.

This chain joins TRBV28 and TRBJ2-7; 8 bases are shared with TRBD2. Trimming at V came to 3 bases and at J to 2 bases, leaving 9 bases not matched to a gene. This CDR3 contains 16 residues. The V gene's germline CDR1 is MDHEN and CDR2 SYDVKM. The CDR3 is CASSLWSSGIAYEQYF. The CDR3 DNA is TGTGCCAGCAGTTTGTGGAGTAGCGGGATCGCCTACGAGCAGTACTTC.

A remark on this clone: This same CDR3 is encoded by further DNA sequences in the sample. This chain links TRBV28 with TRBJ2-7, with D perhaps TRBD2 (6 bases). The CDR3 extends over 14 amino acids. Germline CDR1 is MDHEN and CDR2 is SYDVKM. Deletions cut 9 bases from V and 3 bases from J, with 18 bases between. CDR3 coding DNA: TGTGCCAGTTCGCCGGCGGGACGTCTCTACGAGCAGTACTTC. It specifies CASSPAGRLYEQYF.

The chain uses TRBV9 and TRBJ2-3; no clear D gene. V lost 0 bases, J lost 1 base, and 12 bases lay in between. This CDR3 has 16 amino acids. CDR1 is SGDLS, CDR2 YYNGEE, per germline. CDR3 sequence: CASSVESKPGTDTQYF. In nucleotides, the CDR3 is TGTGCCAGCAGCGTAGAGTCGAAACCTGGCACAGATACGCAGTATTTT. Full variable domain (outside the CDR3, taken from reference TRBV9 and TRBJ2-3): DSGVTQTPKHLITATGQRVTLRCSPRSGDLSVYWYQQSLDQGLQFLIQYYNGEERAKGNILERFSAQQFPDLHSELNLSSLELGDSALYFCASSVESKPGTDTQYFGPGTRLTVL.

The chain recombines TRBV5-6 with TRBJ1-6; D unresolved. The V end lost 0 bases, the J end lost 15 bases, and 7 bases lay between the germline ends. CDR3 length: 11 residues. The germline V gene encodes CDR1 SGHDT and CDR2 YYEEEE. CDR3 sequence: CASSLGRDLHF. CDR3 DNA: TGTGCCAGCAGCTTGGGGAGGGACCTCCACTTT.

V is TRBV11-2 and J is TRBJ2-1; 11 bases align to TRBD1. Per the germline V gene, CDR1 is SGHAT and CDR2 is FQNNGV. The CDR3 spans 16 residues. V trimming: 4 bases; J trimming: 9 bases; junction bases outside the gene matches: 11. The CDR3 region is CASSSQRTGGWGEQFF. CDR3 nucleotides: TGTGCCAGCAGCTCCCAAAGGACAGGGGGCTGGGGTGAGCAGTTCTTC.

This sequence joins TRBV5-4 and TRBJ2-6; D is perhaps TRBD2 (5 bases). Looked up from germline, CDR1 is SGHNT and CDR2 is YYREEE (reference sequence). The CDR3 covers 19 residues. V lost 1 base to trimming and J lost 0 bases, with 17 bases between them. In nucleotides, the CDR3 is TGTGCCAGCAGCTTGAAGAGGGAGCGCTCCTTCTCTGGGGCCAACGTCCTGACTTTC. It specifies CASSLKRERSFSGANVLTF.